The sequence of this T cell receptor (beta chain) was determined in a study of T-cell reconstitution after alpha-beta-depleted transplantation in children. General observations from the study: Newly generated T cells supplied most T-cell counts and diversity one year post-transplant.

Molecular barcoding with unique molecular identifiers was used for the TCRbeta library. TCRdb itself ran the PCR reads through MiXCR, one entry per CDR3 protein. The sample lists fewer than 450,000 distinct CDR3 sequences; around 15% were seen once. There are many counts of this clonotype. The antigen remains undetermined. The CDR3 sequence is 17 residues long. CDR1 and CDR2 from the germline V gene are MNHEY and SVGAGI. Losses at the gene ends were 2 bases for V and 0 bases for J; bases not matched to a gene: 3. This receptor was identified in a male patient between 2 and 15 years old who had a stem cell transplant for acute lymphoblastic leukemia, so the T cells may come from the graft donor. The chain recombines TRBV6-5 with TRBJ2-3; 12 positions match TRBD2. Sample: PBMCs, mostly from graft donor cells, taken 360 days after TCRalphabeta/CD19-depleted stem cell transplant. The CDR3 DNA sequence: TGTGCCAGCAGTTACCCTGGACTAGCGGGAAGCACAGATACGCAGTATTTT. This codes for CASSYPGLAGSTDTQYF.